This entry lists 4 T cell receptor beta chains sequenced from one sample in a study of shared clonotypes between healthy human individuals. The assay was immunoSEQ multiplex PCR, and TCRdb's table has in-frame clones only and misses some. The sample includes about 980,000 clones, around three quarters of them seen just once. Material: memory CD4+ T cells sorted from blood. This sample's subset: CD45RA-negative fraction. These TCRs come from a young man in good health.

This chain uses TRBV2 with TRBJ1-4, with TRBD1 matching over 10 bases. From germline, CDR1 is SNHLY and CDR2 FYNNEI. Unmatched junction bases numbered 4, after V lost 7 bases and J lost 2 bases. The CDR3 covers 15 residues. CDR3 sequence (DNA): TGTGCCAGCACGGGACAGGGGTTTACTAATGAAAAACTGTTTTTT. It translates to CASTGQGFTNEKLFF.

About this clone itself: Other nucleotide sequences in the sample specify the same CDR3. The rearrangement joins TRBV6-1 to TRBJ2-2; D gene unclear. Looked up from germline, CDR1 is MNHNS and CDR2 is SASEGT. V dropped 3 bases and J dropped 0 bases, with 5 bases sitting between them. The CDR3 runs to 14 residues. This chain's CDR3 is CASSEGPNTGELFF. In DNA, the CDR3 is TGTGCCAGCAGTGAGGGCCCGAACACCGGGGAGCTGTTTTTT.

Notes on this clone: This sample also contains other DNA sequences that code for the same CDR3. This CDR3 reads CASSLRPGGDTQYF. CDR3 coding DNA: TGCGCCAGCAGCTTGCGGCCAGGGGGGGATACGCAGTATTTT. The V and J genes are TRBV5-1 and TRBJ2-3; possible D gene TRBD1, 7 bases. Looked up from germline, CDR1 is SGHRS and CDR2 is YFSETQ. With 1 base removed from V and 6 bases from J, the gap between germline ends came to 12 bases. The CDR3 runs 14 residues.

V usage is TRBV11-1 and J usage is TRBJ1-1; no clear D. There are 12 residues in the CDR3. Trimming stripped 2 bases from V and 6 bases from J, with 7 bases between. Germline loops: CDR1 SGHAT, CDR2 FQDESV (reference sequence). In nucleotides, the CDR3 is TGTGCCAGCAGCTTACTGGGATCTGAAGCTTTCTTT. Its translation: CASSLLGSEAFF.